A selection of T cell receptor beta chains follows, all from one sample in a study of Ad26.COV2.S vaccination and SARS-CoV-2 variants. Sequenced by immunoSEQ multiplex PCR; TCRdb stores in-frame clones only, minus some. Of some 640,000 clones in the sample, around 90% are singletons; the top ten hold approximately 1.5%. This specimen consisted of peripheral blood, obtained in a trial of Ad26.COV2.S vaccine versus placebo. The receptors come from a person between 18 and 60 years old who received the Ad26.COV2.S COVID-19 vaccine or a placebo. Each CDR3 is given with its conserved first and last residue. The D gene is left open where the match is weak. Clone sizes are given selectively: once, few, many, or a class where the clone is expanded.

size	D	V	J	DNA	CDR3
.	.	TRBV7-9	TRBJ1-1	TGTGCCAGCAGCTCCCACCGAGACACGGCTGAAGCTTTCTTT	CASSSHRDTAEAFF
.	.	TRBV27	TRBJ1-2	TGTGCCAGCAGTCCCACTGGACGGGGCTACACCTTC	CASSPTGRGYTF
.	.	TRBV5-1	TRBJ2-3	TGCGCCAGCAGCCCGCCAGGGGGACTTTCAGATACGCAGTATTTT	CASSPPGGLSDTQYF
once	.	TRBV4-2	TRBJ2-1	TGTGCCAGCAGCCAAGTAAGGGCAGGGGTTAGCAATGAGCAGTTCTTC	CASSQVRAGVSNEQFF
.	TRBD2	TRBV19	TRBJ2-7	TGTGCCAGTAGTGTGGGGACTAGCGGGATTTACGAGCAGTACTTC	CASSVGTSGIYEQYF
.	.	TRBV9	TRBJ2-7	TGTGCCAGCAGCCCCTCCGGGTACGAGCAGTACTTC	CASSPSGYEQYF
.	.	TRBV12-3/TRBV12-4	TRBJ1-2	TGTGCCAGCAGTCCACAGGGAAGTGGCTACACCTTC	CASSPQGSGYTF
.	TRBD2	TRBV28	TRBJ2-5	TGTGCCAGCAGCCTGGGACTAGCGGGAGTTTTGGAGACCCAGTACTTC	CASSLGLAGVLETQYF
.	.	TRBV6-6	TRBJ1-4	TGTGCCAGCAGTTTCGGCTTGGGAAGGGGGAATGAAAAACTGTTTTTT	CASSFGLGRGNEKLFF
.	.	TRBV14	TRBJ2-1	TGTGCCAGCAGCCCCCGGACTACCTACAATGAGCAGTTCTTC	CASSPRTTYNEQFF
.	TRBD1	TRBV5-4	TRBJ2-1	TGTGCCAGCAGCCCCCCGGACAGGGACAATGGGCAGTTCTTC	CASSPPDRDNGQFF
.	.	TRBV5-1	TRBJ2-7	TGCGCCAGCCGCCTTACCACGGGACTCACAGGAGGGGAGCAGTACTTC	CASRLTTGLTGGEQYF
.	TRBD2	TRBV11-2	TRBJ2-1	TGTGCCAGCAGCCCACTACTAGCGACCATCGGGAACAATGAGCAGTTCTTC	CASSPLLATIGNNEQFF
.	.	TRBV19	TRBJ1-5	TGTGCCAGTAGTATCTTACAGAATCAGCCCCAGCATTTT	CASSILQNQPQHF
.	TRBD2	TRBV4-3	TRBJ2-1	TGCGCCAGCAGCCAAACACTCGGGACTAGCGGGGGTTGGGATGAGCAGTTCTTC	CASSQTLGTSGGWDEQFF
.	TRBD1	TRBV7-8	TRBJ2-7	TGTGCCAGCAGCTTGGGGGCCCCGGGACAGGGGGCCTACGAGCAGTACTTC	CASSLGAPGQGAYEQYF
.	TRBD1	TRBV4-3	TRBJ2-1	TGCGCCAGCAGCCAAGCACAGGGGTCTCCCTCCTACAATGAGCAGTTCTTC	CASSQAQGSPSYNEQFF
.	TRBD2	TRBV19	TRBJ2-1	TGTGCCAGTAGTATATATGACAGCCGACTAGCTCCAAGGGGCAATGAGCAGTTCTTC	CASSIYDSRLAPRGNEQFF
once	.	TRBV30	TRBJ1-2	TGTGCCTGTACCGGGACACCGGGGAATGGCTACACCTTC	CACTGTPGNGYTF
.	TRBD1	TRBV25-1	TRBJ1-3	TGTGCCAGCAGCCCCAAAGGGGGCGCTGGAAACACCATATATTTT	CASSPKGGAGNTIYF
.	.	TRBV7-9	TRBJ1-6	TGTGCCAGCAGCGGAAGTGGATCTATCAATTCACCCCTCCACTTT	CASSGSGSINSPLHF
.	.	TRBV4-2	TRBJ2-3	TGTGCCAGCAGCCAAGATAGGGCTAGCCCAGGCGCAGATACGCAGTATTTT	CASSQDRASPGADTQYF
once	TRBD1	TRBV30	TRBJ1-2	TGTGCCTGGAGTTCGGGACAGGCGTCCAGTCGCTACACCTTC	CAWSSGQASSRYTF
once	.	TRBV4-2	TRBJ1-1	TGTGCCAGCAGCCAACGACCGGGAGTTTGGAACACTGAAGCTTTCTTT	CASSQRPGVWNTEAFF
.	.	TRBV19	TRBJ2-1	TGTGCCAGTAGTATAAGGGAGGGGGCTGAGCAGTTCTTC	CASSIREGAEQFF
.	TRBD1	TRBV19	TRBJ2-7	TGTGCCAGTAGTTATCGGGACAGGGGGTCCTACGAGCAGTACTTC	CASSYRDRGSYEQYF
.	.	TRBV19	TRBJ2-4	TGTGCCAGTAGGGGCAGCCCCTTAGCCAAAAACATTCAGTACTTC	CASRGSPLAKNIQYF
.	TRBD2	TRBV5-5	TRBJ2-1	TGTGCCAGCAGCGCCCTAGCGGGCCAATCCTACAATGAGCAGTTCTTC	CASSALAGQSYNEQFF
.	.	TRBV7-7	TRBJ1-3	TGTGCTAGCAGCACATCGGTCGGAAACACCATATATTTT	CASSTSVGNTIYF
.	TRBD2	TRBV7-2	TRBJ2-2	TGTGCCAGCAGCCGTACTAGCGGCTCGAACACCGGGGAGCTGTTTTTT	CASSRTSGSNTGELFF
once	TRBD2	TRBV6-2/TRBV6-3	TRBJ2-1	TGTGCCAGCAGTGACGACACCACCACTAGCGGGGGGGCTGGCCGGAATGAGCAGTTCTTC	CASSDDTTTSGGAGRNEQFF
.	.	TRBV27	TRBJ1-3	TGTGCCAGCAGTGCCTCTATCTCCCCTGGAAACACCATATATTTT	CASSASISPGNTIYF
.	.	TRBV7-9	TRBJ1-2	TGTGCCAGCAGCTTAAACGGGATCAGGACTGGCTACACCTTC	CASSLNGIRTGYTF
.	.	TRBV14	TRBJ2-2	TGTGCCAGCAGCTGGGACTCCGGGGAGCTGTTTTTT	CASSWDSGELFF
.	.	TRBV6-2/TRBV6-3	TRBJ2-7	TGTGCCAGCAGTTACGTGGAGAACGAGCAGTACTTC	CASSYVENEQYF
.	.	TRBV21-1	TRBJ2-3	TGTGCCAGCAGCAAAGCGGGGGCCCCTAGCACAGATACGCAGTATTTT	CASSKAGAPSTDTQYF
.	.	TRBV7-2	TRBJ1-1	TGTGCCAGCAGCTTAGCTTGGGGTCCAAGGGAAGCTTTCTTT	CASSLAWGPREAFF
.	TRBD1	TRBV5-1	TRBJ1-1	TGCGCCAGCAGCTTTTACAGGGGTCTGGGTTTCACTGAAGCTTTCTTT	CASSFYRGLGFTEAFF
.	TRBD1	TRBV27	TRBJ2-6	TGTGCCAGCAGCTGGGGACAGCCAAGCAACGTCCTGACTTTC	CASSWGQPSNVLTF
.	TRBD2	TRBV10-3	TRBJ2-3	TGTGCCATCAGTGGGCTAGCGGGGGGATCAGATACGCAGTATTTT	CAISGLAGGSDTQYF
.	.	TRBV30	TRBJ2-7	TGTGCCTGGAGCCCGGCATCGAGGGCCTCGCAGTACTTC	CAWSPASRASQYF
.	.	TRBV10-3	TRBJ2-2	TGTGCCATCAGTGAGTCGACAATCGGGGAGCTGTTTTTT	CAISESTIGELFF
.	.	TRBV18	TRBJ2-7	TGTGCCAGCTCGCCCACCCCTGAAAGGGGTTCCCACGAGCAGTACTTC	CASSPTPERGSHEQYF
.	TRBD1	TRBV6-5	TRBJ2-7	TGTGCCAGCAACCACAGGGGCTCCTACGAGCAGTACTTC	CASNHRGSYEQYF
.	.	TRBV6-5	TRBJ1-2	TGTGCCAGCAGCGACGGGGTTAACTATGGCTACACCTTC	CASSDGVNYGYTF
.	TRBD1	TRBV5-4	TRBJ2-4	TGTGCCAGCAGCTACGGGACAGGGATAAAAAACATTCAGTACTTC	CASSYGTGIKNIQYF
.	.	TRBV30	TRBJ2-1	TGTGCCTGGAGGGGCTACAATGAGCAGTTCTTC	CAWRGYNEQFF
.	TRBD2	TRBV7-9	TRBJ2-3	TGTGCCAGCAGCTTGTCGGGGGGAGATACGCAGTATTTT	CASSLSGGDTQYF
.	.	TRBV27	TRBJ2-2	TGTGCCAGCAGTAGCACCGGGGAGCTGTTTTTT	CASSSTGELFF
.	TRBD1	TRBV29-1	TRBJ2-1	TGCAGCGTTGTGGGACAGGGTATGTATGAGCAGTTCTTC	CSVVGQGMYEQFF
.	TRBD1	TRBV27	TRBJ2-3	TGTGCCAGCAGGCTTTCAGGGGGAGATACGCAGTATTTT	CASRLSGGDTQYF
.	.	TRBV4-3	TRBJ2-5	TGCGCCAGCAGCCCCCAGAAAGGAGCGGTGATGTACCAAGAGACCCAGTACTTC	CASSPQKGAVMYQETQYF
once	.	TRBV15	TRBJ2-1	TGTGCCACCAGCAGTTCCCTAGGTTACTCCTACAATGAGCAGTTCTTC	CATSSSLGYSYNEQFF
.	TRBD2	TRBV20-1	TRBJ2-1	TGCAGTGCTAGTGGGACTAGCGGCGTCTACAATGAGCAGTTCTTC	CSASGTSGVYNEQFF
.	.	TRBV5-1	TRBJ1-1	TGCGCCAGCACCCTTACAGGGAACACTGAAGCTTTCTTT	CASTLTGNTEAFF
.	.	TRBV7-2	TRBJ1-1	TGTGCCAGCAGCTCTTACAGGAACACTGAAGCTTTCTTT	CASSSYRNTEAFF
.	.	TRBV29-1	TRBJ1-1	TGCAGCGTTGAATATACAGGGTGGGGAACTGAAGCTTTCTTT	CSVEYTGWGTEAFF
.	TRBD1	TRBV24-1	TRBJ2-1	TGTGCCACCAGCCCGATGGCCGGGACAGCCCCCCAGTTCTTC	CATSPMAGTAPQFF
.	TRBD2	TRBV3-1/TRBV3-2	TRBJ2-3	TGTGCCAGCAGCCAAAGGCGGGAGGGAACAGATACGCAGTATTTT	CASSQRREGTDTQYF